The source of this TCR beta chain is a study of cytomegalovirus exposure and HLA in healthy donors. Study observations and caveats: According to a later analysis, most TCR beta chains associated with CMV appeared HLA-restricted.

Germline V gives CDR1 MNHEY, CDR2 SVGAGI. This CDR3 has 13 residues. Trimming removed 8 bases from V and 0 bases from J, with 11 bases in between. PCR amplification relied on 60 Vbeta primers (plus 13 Jbeta primers). This table comes from immunoSEQ multiplex PCR, and its TCRdb copy is limited to in-frame clones, with some not included. The table shows 150,000 to 180,000 clones, with more than 60% occurring only once. Points on this clone: Its antigen remains unidentified.

The sequenced sample was PBMCs. The source is a woman aged 40 to 50 in good health and CMV-seronegative. The J gene is TRBJ2-7, the V gene TRBV6-5; D is unclear. The CDR3 spells CASHSPSSYEQYF. The CDR3 DNA reads TGTGCCAGCCATAGCCCGAGCTCCTACGAGCAGTACTTC.